A selection of T cell receptor beta chains follows, all from one sample in a study of blood T cell repertoires in COVID-19. Only in-frame clones appear in the TCRdb table, and some are missing; sequencing was by immunoSEQ multiplex PCR. The sample shows about 190,000 clones, roughly 80% of them seen only once. Material: peripheral blood. Receptors originate from a woman aged 50 to 60 with acute or convalescent COVID-19. CDR3s include the opening cysteine and the closing phenylalanine or tryptophan. Fields, in order: CDR3 length, J gene, clone size, V gene, D gene, CDR3 DNA, CDR3 protein. The D gene is left open where the match is weak. Expanded clones are given a class, and other clones once, few, many or no size at all.

>13|TRBJ2-7|NA|TRBV15|NA
TGTGCCACCAGCAGATACCCTGCAGACGAGCAGTACTTC
CATSRYPADEQYF
>13|TRBJ1-2|once|TRBV5-4|TRBD1
TGTGCCAGCAGCGACAGGGGGCTGGGGGGCTACACCTTC
CASSDRGLGGYTF
>14|TRBJ2-7|once|TRBV11-2|NA
TGTGCCAGCAGCTCCTTCGGGGGCTCCTACGAGCAGTACTTC
CASSSFGGSYEQYF
>14|TRBJ1-2|NA|TRBV2|NA
TGTGCCAGCAGCGAGGTGGATGACAACTATGGCTACACCTTC
CASSEVDDNYGYTF
>13|TRBJ1-2|NA|TRBV7-2|NA
TGTGCCAGCAGCTTTCGCCCGACTGATGGCTACACCTTC
CASSFRPTDGYTF
>16|TRBJ1-6|NA|TRBV19|TRBD1
TGTGCCAGTACCCCAGACAGGGGCCTACCCGGTTCACCCCTCCACTTT
CASTPDRGLPGSPLHF
>12|TRBJ1-2|once|TRBV24-1|NA
TGTGCCACCAGTGATTGGCAAATCGGCTACACCTTC
CATSDWQIGYTF
>13|TRBJ1-4|once|TRBV30|NA
TGTGCCTGGAGTGTTCGGGTAAATGAAAAACTGTTTTTT
CAWSVRVNEKLFF
>13|TRBJ1-5|NA|TRBV6-5|NA
TGTGCCAGCAGCGAGTCGAGAAATCAGCCCCAGCATTTT
CASSESRNQPQHF
>14|TRBJ1-1|NA|TRBV29-1|TRBD1
TGCAGCGTTCCGAAAACTCCGGGACAGGGGAACGCTTTCTTT
CSVPKTPGQGNAFF
>12|TRBJ1-2|NA|TRBV19|NA
TGTGCCAGCGACGGATTTCTAGATGGCTACACCTTC
CASDGFLDGYTF
>19|TRBJ1-5|NA|TRBV6-2/TRBV6-3|TRBD1
TGTGCCAGCAGTAGAATTCCGGGACAGGGGGCGCGAAGCAATCAGCCCCAGCATTTT
CASSRIPGQGARSNQPQHF
>16|TRBJ2-5|NA|TRBV10-3|TRBD1
TGTGCCATCAGTGATTCTGACAGGGTGGGACAAGAGACCCAGTACTTC
CAISDSDRVGQETQYF
>15|TRBJ2-3|NA|TRBV5-1|TRBD1
TGCGCCAGCAGCTTGGCCAGGGGACAGGGAGACACGCAGTATTTT
CASSLARGQGDTQYF
>13|TRBJ2-7|NA|TRBV7-2|TRBD1
TGTGCCAGCAGCTTATTCGGACAGGGGGAGCAGTACTTC
CASSLFGQGEQYF
>11|TRBJ2-3|NA|TRBV12-3/TRBV12-4|NA
TGTGCCAGCAGTCTTTCCGATACGCAGTATTTT
CASSLSDTQYF
>15|TRBJ1-5|NA|TRBV7-2|TRBD1
TGTGCCAGCAGCATCCGGACAGGGGACAATCAGCCCCAGCATTTT
CASSIRTGDNQPQHF
>15|TRBJ2-1|NA|TRBV19|NA
TGTGCCAGTAGGACCCCTGGGGGGAGCAGGGATGAGCAGTTCTTC
CASRTPGGSRDEQFF
>13|TRBJ2-3|NA|TRBV21-1|NA
TGTGCCAGCAGCGCCACTCACGGGGATACGCAGTATTTT
CASSATHGDTQYF
>14|TRBJ1-1|NA|TRBV5-1|NA
TGCGCCAGCAGCTTGGGGCCTTCGAACACTGAAGCTTTCTTT
CASSLGPSNTEAFF